The 32 T cell receptor delta chains listed next were all sequenced from one sample in a study of gamma-delta T cells after stem cell transplantation. TCRdb reapplied CATT to the RT-PCR reads. The top ten hold 30% to 40% of the sample, which has 2,000 to 2,500 delta-chain clones, approximately 4.3% seen once. Sequencing was done on a sample of gamma-delta T cells. The source of these receptors is a human donor. It is not recorded whose cells these are; they may come from a transplant donor.

This clone turned up a few times. A read error likely explains this, since a far larger clone differs by one base. The gene calls are TRDV2 and TRDJ1, with 13 positions matching TRDD3. V lost 0 bases, J lost 1 base, and 25 bases stayed unmatched. CDR3 length equals 24 residues. Germline V lookup: CDR1 GEAIGNYY, CDR2 EKD. The CDR3 loop reads CACDTVSLRPTTGGYVGSTDKLIF. The DNA for the CDR3 is TGTGCCTGTGACACCGTCTCCCTACGTCCTACTACTGGGGGATACGTGGGGTCCACCGATAAACTCATCTTT.

The sample holds a few counts of this clone. A single base is all that separates this from a far larger clone, so a read error is likely. The sample contains more than one DNA sequence encoding this CDR3. In DNA, the CDR3 is TGTGCCTGTGATCCGGTAGGTACTGGGGGATACATCGCTTTGACAGCACAACTCTTCTTC. Its translation is CACDPVGTGGYIALTAQLFF. The chain employs TRDV2 and TRDJ2, with 12 bases matching TRDD3. This CDR3 has 20 amino acids. Germline V lookup: CDR1 GEAIGNYY, CDR2 EKD.

This clone was picked up a small number of times. This rearrangement joins TRDV2 to TRDJ1, with 10 bases that match TRDD3. Germline V gene sequence: CDR1 GEAIGNYY, CDR2 EKD. The trim removed 2 bases at V and 5 bases at J, leaving 16 bases unmatched. The CDR3 is made up of 18 amino acids. CDR3 bases: TGTGCCTGTGACAGAGTCCCTACTGGGGGATTTGACTTGGATAAACTCATCTTT. Translated: CACDRVPTGGFDLDKLIF.

This clone was seen a few times. TCRdb attributes to this sequence the protein of a much larger clone, which differs from the DNA translation at residue 13; a read error is likely, and the protein displayed is translated from the DNA. This sequence joins TRDV2 and TRDJ1, with 7 bases fitting TRDD3. Germline V gene data show CDR1 as GEAIGNYY and CDR2 as EKD. The CDR3 totals 15 residues. The CDR3, as DNA: TGTGCCTGTGACTCTCTACTGGGGACCTCCGATAAACCCATCTTT. It yields the protein CACDSLLGTSDKPIF.

This clone appeared a few times. This sequence is one base from a far larger clone and is likely a read error. The rearrangement links TRDV2 to TRDJ1, with a tentative D call TRDD3 (5 bases). Germline values: CDR1 GEAIGNYY, CDR2 EKD. V gave up 3 bases and J gave up 0 bases, with 28 bases separating them. The CDR3 contains 20 residues. The CDR3 spells CACDSLAPGDTVPYTDKLIF. The CDR3 DNA sequence: TGTGCCTGTGACTCCCTTGCGCCTGGCGATACAGTCCCCTACACCGATAAACTCATCTTT.

Remarks on this clone: The likely explanation is a read error, given a far larger clone one base away. The chain couples TRDV2 to TRDJ1; 12 bases are shared with TRDD3. V gave up 3 bases and J gave up 0 bases; unmatched junction bases: 25. CDR3 length: 23 residues. Germline lookup yields CDR1 GEAIGNYY and CDR2 EKD. This CDR3 is CACDSIPGAGGYAGQGYTDKLIF. The CDR3 nucleotides read TGTGCCTGTGACTCCATTCCCGGGGCTGGGGGATACGCAGGTCAGGGGTACACCGATAAACTCATCTTT.

This clone has only a few counts. TCRdb records a much larger clone's protein for this DNA, with a difference at residue 13 that likely arises from a read error; the protein given is the translation of the DNA. The genes are TRDV2 and TRDJ1; 8 bases map to TRDD3. V shed 3 bases and J 0 bases; nucleotides not matched to a gene: 26. Germline V gene lookup returns CDR1 GEAIGNYY and CDR2 EKD. This CDR3 comprises 22 residues. The CDR3 DNA follows: TGTGCCTGTGACCTTTTAAGATCTCGAGGACTGGGGGGCCCGAAGAACACCGATAAACTCATCTTT. It specifies CACDLLRSRGLGGPKNTDKLIF.

This clone was counted a few times. The translation of this DNA and the TCRdb protein of a much larger clone differ at residue 10, probably owing to a read error; the protein shown here is translated from the DNA. The chain is built from TRDV2 and TRDJ1; a weak D match, TRDD3 (6 bases). V gave up 0 bases and J gave up 2 bases, with 21 bases separating them. Germline V gene lookup returns CDR1 GEAIGNYY and CDR2 EKD. The CDR3 has 18 amino acids. CDR3 bases: TGTGCCTGTGACACCCTAGCCCCTGGGAGATACGGGACCGATAAACTCATCTTT. Its protein is CACDTLAPGRYGTDKLIF.

A few counts support this clone. TCRdb assigns this DNA the protein of a much larger clone, which departs from its translation at residue 11; this likely reflects a read error, and the protein shown comes from translating the DNA. V is TRDV2 and J is TRDJ1, with TRDD3 matching over 11 bases. The V and J ends lost 2 bases and 0 bases, in that order; junction bases with no gene match: 10. The germline gives CDR1 GEAIGNYY, CDR2 EKD. The CDR3 extends over 18 amino acids. For the CDR3, the DNA is TGTGCCTGTGACAAGGTACTGGGGGATAGGCGGTACACCGATAAACTCATCTTT. It encodes CACDKVLGDRRYTDKLIF.

In its sample, this clone ranks as medium-sized (0.01 to 0.1%). A much larger clonotype is one base distant, so this may be a read error. The V gene is TRDV2, the J gene TRDJ1; TRDD3 aligns across 12 bases. The J segment lost 3 bases and the V segment lost 0 bases, leaving 10 bases of the junction unmatched. The CDR3 has 18 residues. Germline V CDR1 and CDR2: GEAIGNYY, EKD. CDR3 sequence reads: CACDTLAPGGYGADKLIF. The CDR3 DNA reads TGTGCCTGTGACACCCTAGCCCCTGGGGGATACGGGGCCGATAAACTCATCTTT.

Of note for this clone: The mismatch at residue 4 between this DNA's translation and the TCRdb protein of a much larger clone likely reflects a read error; the protein shown is translated from the DNA. This chain links TRDV2 with TRDJ1, with 8 bases identical to TRDD3. V lost 6 bases to trimming and J lost 3 bases; unmatched junction nucleotides: 8. The germline V gene has CDR1 GEAIGNYY and CDR2 EKD. There are 14 residues in the CDR3. As DNA, the CDR3 is TGTGCCTGTAACATCCTGGGGGAGGCCGATAAACTCATCTTT. It specifies CACNILGEADKLIF.

About this clone itself: A far larger clone differs by one base, so this is likely a read error. Distinct nucleotide sequences in the sample also encode this CDR3. The chain has TRDV2 and TRDJ1; D not resolved. The length of the CDR3 is 15 residues. Germline V lookup: CDR1 GEAIGNYY, CDR2 EKD. CDR3 sequence (DNA): TGTGCCTGTGACACCGTTGGGTCGAAAGGTGGTAAACTCATTTTT. This encodes CACDTVGSKGGKLIF.

In its sample, this clone ranks as medium-sized. This sequence joins TRDV2 and TRDJ1; 10 bases match TRDD3. The CDR3 runs to 20 residues. V dropped 2 bases and J dropped 2; count of bases not matched to a gene: 19. The germline V gene has CDR1 GEAIGNYY and CDR2 EKD. As DNA, the CDR3 is TGTGCCTGTGACAACTTACAAGGGGGGATACGCGGCGATCCAACCGATAAACTCATCTTT. The encoded protein is CACDNLQGGIRGDPTDKLIF.

Concerning this clone itself: A read error is likely here: a far larger clone is one base away. The same CDR3 is also encoded by other DNA sequences in this sample. The V call is TRDV2, the J call TRDJ1; 11 nucleotides agree with TRDD3. The CDR3 contains 19 residues. The germline V gene encodes CDR1 GEAIGNYY and CDR2 EKD. This chain's CDR3 is CACDTIRMLGDTAADKLIF. Here the CDR3 DNA reads TGCGCCTGTGACACCATTCGAATGCTGGGGGATACTGCGGCCGATAAACTCATCTTT.

Notes on this clone: TCRdb's listed protein matches a much larger clone and diverges from this DNA's translation at residue 4, likely through a read error; the protein shown comes from the DNA. The rearrangement joins TRDV2 to TRDJ1; 9 nucleotides align to TRDD3. Germline-derived CDR1 and CDR2 are GEAIGNYY and EKD. The CDR3 covers 15 residues. The J segment lost 1 base and the V segment lost 5 bases, leaving 7 bases of the junction unmatched. CDR3 sequence: CACVPLGDLTDKLIF. In nucleotides, the CDR3 is TGTGCCTGTGTACCACTGGGGGACCTCACCGATAAACTCATCTTT.

Comment on this clone: This likely traces to a read error, being one base from a far larger clone. CDR3 nucleotides: TGTGCCTGTGACACCGTGGGGATACTTGGGGGCACCGATAAACTCATCTTT. It encodes CACDTVGILGGTDKLIF. This chain links TRDV2 with TRDJ1; 8 positions agree with TRDD3. The CDR3 spans 17 residues. Germline trimming cut 0 bases from V and 1 base from J; bases unmatched to any gene: 9. CDR1 and CDR2 (germline): GEAIGNYY, EKD.

As to this clone: This may be a read error, as it is one base from a much larger clone. This chain links TRDV2 with TRDJ1; 7 nucleotides match TRDD3. The germline gives CDR1 GEAIGNYY, CDR2 EKD. Losses at the gene ends were 5 bases for V and 1 base for J; bases not matched to a gene: 15. This CDR3 spans 17 amino acids. Here the CDR3 DNA reads TGTGCCTGTGTATCCCTGGGGGCTTGGGGGTCCACCGATAAACTCATCTTT. Residues: CACVSLGAWGSTDKLIF.

About this clone: This likely came from a read error, as a far larger clone is one base away. Other DNA sequences in the same sample also yield this CDR3. The gene calls are TRDV2 and TRDJ1; 12 bases align to TRDD3. CDR1 GEAIGNYY and CDR2 EKD come from the germline V gene. The CDR3 totals 20 residues. CDR3 sequence reads: CACDTLLGDTGPRSTDKLIF. For the CDR3, the DNA is TGTGCCTGTGACACCTTACTGGGGGATACCGGCCCGAGGAGCACCGATAAGCTCATCTTT.

A word on this clone: In the same sample, other DNA sequences code for this CDR3. V usage is TRDV2 and J usage is TRDJ1, with D perhaps matching TRDD3 (7 bases). CDR1 and CDR2 (germline): GEAIGNYY, EKD. V was trimmed by 3 bases and J by 8 bases, leaving 57 bases between them. The CDR3 has 27 residues. CDR3: CACDRLPPEALADRIRGGSDTRRKLIF. CDR3 sequence (DNA): TGTGCCTGTGACCGACTTCCTCCTGAGGCTCTTGCGGATCGGATACGAGGGGGGTCGGATACGAGGAGGAAACTCATCTTT.

Regarding this clone: The protein TCRdb gives is from a much larger clone and does not agree with this DNA's translation at residue 5, likely a read error; the protein shown here comes from the DNA. The chain has TRDV2 and TRDJ1; TRDD3 is a possible D gene (6 bases). The CDR3 spans 18 residues. Between the trimmed V and J ends, which lost 3 bases and 3 bases, there was a span of 25 bases. From germline, CDR1 is GEAIGNYY and CDR2 EKD. The CDR3 region is CACDSLEEAGVIADKLIF. In DNA form, the CDR3 reads TGTGCCTGTGACTCTCTGGAAGAGGCTGGGGTAATCGCCGATAAACTCATCTTT.

On this clone itself: TCRdb's protein, taken from a much larger clone, differs from this DNA's translation at residue 10, likely owing to a read error; the protein displayed comes from the DNA. The CDR3 DNA is TGTGCCTGTGACACCGGGGATACGCGCTTCTGGGACACCCGACAGATGTTTTTC. Translated: CACDTGDTRFWDTRQMFF. The V and J genes are TRDV2 and TRDJ3; 9 positions agree with TRDD3. Trimming at V came to 0 bases and at J to 3 bases, leaving 5 bases not matched to a gene. This CDR3 is built from 18 residues. Germline loops: CDR1 GEAIGNYY, CDR2 EKD.

In its sample, this clone is large (0.1 to 1%). This chain's CDR3 is CALGEPFLWGYGRYKLIF. The CDR3 region has the DNA TGTGCTCTTGGGGAACCCTTCCTCTGGGGATACGGACGTTATAAACTCATCTTT. The chain joins TRDV1 to TRDJ1; 9 bases map to TRDD3. The CDR3 has 18 amino acids. Germline values: CDR1 TSWWSYY, CDR2 QGS. Losses at the gene ends were 1 base for V and 6 bases for J; bases not matched to a gene: 15.

Concerning this clone itself: This likely came from a read error, as a far larger clone is one base away. Other DNA sequences of this sample code for an identical CDR3. This chain connects TRDV2 to TRDJ1; no clear D gene. Trimming left V 0 bases short and J 8 bases short, with 18 bases between. The CDR3 is 15 residues long. In germline, CDR1 is GEAIGNYY, CDR2 EKD. The CDR3 is CACDTVGLPIGKLIF. Here the CDR3 DNA reads TGTGCCTGTGACACCGTTGGACTGCCCATAGGGAAACTCATCTTT.

This clone is deemed medium-sized. This may be a read error: a much more frequent sequence differs by one nucleotide. V and J are TRDV2 and TRDJ1; D not certain. The germline gives CDR1 GEAIGNYY, CDR2 EKD. The CDR3 covers 13 residues. The V gene lost 3 bases and the J gene lost 8 bases, with 15 bases spanning the gap. The CDR3 region has the DNA TGTGCCTGTGACCCCTTGGACGGGCGAAAACTCATCTTT. Translated, it gives CACDPLDGRKLIF.

On this clone: A far larger clone lies a single base away; this is likely a read error. This same CDR3 is encoded by further DNA sequences in the sample. CDR3 sequence reads: CACDTWGIPTDKLIF. In DNA form, the CDR3 reads TGTGCCTGTGACACGTGGGGGATACCTACCGATAAACTCATCTTT. The J gene is TRDJ1, the V gene TRDV2; 10 nucleotides line up with TRDD3. With V trimmed by 1 base and J by 2 bases, 3 bases remained unmatched. This CDR3 is 15 amino acids long. CDR1 is GEAIGNYY, CDR2 EKD, per germline.

This clone was observed a handful of times. The protein in TCRdb stems from a much larger clone and differs at residue 11 from this DNA's translation, likely a read error; here the protein is translated from the DNA. The CDR3 DNA is TGTGCCTGTGATCCCATTACTGGGGGATACGTGAGCACCGATAAACTCATCTTT. Its protein product is CACDPITGGYVSTDKLIF. The J gene is TRDJ1, the V gene TRDV2; 13 bases fit TRDD3. V lost 4 bases and J lost 1; bases outside the gene matches: 11. Germline CDR1 is GEAIGNYY and CDR2 is EKD. The CDR3 extends over 18 amino acids.

In its sample, this clone was seen many times. A much larger clone differs by one base, so this may be a read error. This rearrangement joins TRDV2 to TRDJ1; 8 bases are a match to TRDD3. The CDR3 runs 16 residues. V shed 3 bases and J 1 base; nucleotides not matched to a gene: 9. Germline CDR1 is GEAIGNYY and CDR2 is EKD. The DNA of the CDR3 is TGTGCCTGTGACGTACTGGGGGCTAGCGGCACCGATAAACTCATCTTT. This gives the protein CACDVLGASGTDKLIF.

This clone was recorded a few times. The TCRdb record carries a much larger clone's protein, which differs from this DNA's translation at residue 8; a read error is the likely cause, and the protein listed here is the DNA translation. The genes are TRDV2 and TRDJ1, with a tentative D call TRDD3 (6 bases). This CDR3 contains 15 residues. V was pared by 3 bases and J by 0 bases, with 13 bases between. The germline V gene encodes CDR1 GEAIGNYY and CDR2 EKD. As DNA, the CDR3 is TGTGCCTGTGACTCGTTGGGGGCGTACACCGATAAACTCATCTTT. This sequence encodes CACDSLGAYTDKLIF.

Only a few counts were recorded for this clone. This likely traces to a read error, being one base from a far larger clone. The chain combines TRDV2 with TRDJ1; 7 bases map to TRDD3. Trimming cost V 2 bases and J 3 bases; bases outside gene matches: 8. Germline CDR1 reads GEAIGNYY; CDR2 reads EKD. There are 15 residues in the CDR3. The CDR3 coding sequence is TGTGCCTGTGACAAATTGGGGGAATACGCCGATAAACTCATCTTT. Its translation: CACDKLGEYADKLIF.

A remark on this clone: A far larger clone is a single base away, which makes a read error likely. The chain recombines TRDV2 with TRDJ1; TRDD3 matches 9 bases. Per the germline V gene, CDR1 is GEAIGNYY and CDR2 is EKD. Trimming cost V 0 bases and J 0 bases; bases outside gene matches: 16. The CDR3 spans 20 residues. The CDR3: CACDTVRMGDISQDTDKLIF. The CDR3 DNA follows: TGTGCCTGTGACACCGTACGGATGGGGGATATATCCCAGGACACCGATAAACTCATCTTT.

Regarding this clone: The TCRdb protein, from a much larger clone, departs from this DNA's translation at residue 17, likely by read error; the protein shown derives from the DNA. This rearrangement joins TRDV2 to TRDJ2, with D possibly matching TRDD3 (8 bases). Germline assignment: CDR1 GEAIGNYY and CDR2 EKD. The CDR3 sequence is 19 residues long. The CDR3 sequence is CACDTVPTRGPGIPSQPFF. CDR3 in DNA: TGTGCCTGTGACACCGTTCCTACGAGGGGCCCGGGGATACCCAGCCAACCCTTCTTT.

As for this clone: The amino acid sequence in TCRdb belongs to a much larger clone and departs from this DNA's translation at residue 5, likely a sequencing read error; the sequence shown is translated from the DNA. This specimen includes other DNA sequences encoding the same CDR3. The chain recombines TRDV1 with TRDJ1; either TRDD2 or TRDD3 may fit D (8 bases each). CDR3 length equals 22 residues. The V end lost 3 bases, the J end lost 5 bases, and 37 bases lay between the germline ends. CDR1 is TSWWSYY and CDR2 is QGS in the germline V gene. The CDR3 DNA reads as TGTGCTCTTGGGGAGCCTCCTTCCTATAGCTGGGGGACACAACTTACCCTGGATAAACTCATCTTT. Its protein product is CALGEPPSYSWGTQLTLDKLIF.